The clone carrying this T cell receptor beta chain occurred a few times. Its antigen is unidentified. Looked up from germline, CDR1 is MNHNY and CDR2 is SVGAGI (reference sequence). V lost 6 bases to trimming and J lost 0 bases, with 13 bases between them. The CDR3 runs 15 residues. This sample is drawn from a study of blood T cells in healthy people across ages. General study points: Older age went with lower TCR beta diversity per million T cells, in a roughly linear way.

The second PCR ran 7 to 11 cycles with a sample-barcoded 5' primer and J-beta primers. TCRdb re-analysed the 5' RACE reads in MiXCR, keeping a single row per CDR3 protein. The data hold approximately 1,700,000 distinct CDR3 sequences, with around 40% observed a single time. Sequenced material: blood. The J gene is TRBJ2-3, the V gene TRBV6-6; D remains unclear. The sequence came from a human donor in good health. The CDR3 DNA reads as TGTGCCAGCAGCCATACCCGACCCAGCACAGATACGCAGTATTTT. Translating it yields CASSHTRPSTDTQYF.